Sequencing of this T cell receptor beta chain was carried out in a study of blood T cell repertoires in COVID-19. Study-wide context: PBMCs, B-cell-depleted T cells, or T cells were the source of the cDNA or gDNA that made up the material.

Participants were aged about 18 to 100 years, lived in about 26 US areas, and enrolled virtually. Symptom resolution, clearance, or two negative PCRs marked donors in Cohort 3 as recovered. As originally analysed: For nucleated cells, counts were estimated from reference gene primer amplification. Sequencing was performed with immunoSEQ multiplex PCR; in TCRdb, only in-frame clones are kept and a portion is missing. V and J calls and clone size are copied from that table; D and trimming were computed from the DNA. This table has under 300,000 clones, less than 90% appearing once. V dropped 2 bases and J dropped 3 bases, with 16 bases sitting between them. Germline V gene sequence: CDR1 KGHDR, CDR2 SFDVKD. The CDR3 is made up of 17 amino acids.

The receptor's source is a woman aged 50 to 60 who had recovered from COVID-19. The chain links TRBV24-1 to TRBJ2-1; D is undetermined. Sequenced material: PBMCs or T cells enriched from blood (not recorded which). CDR3 DNA sequence: TGTGCCACCAGTGATTGGCAGCGTGCTGGTAGCTACAATGAGCAGTTCTTC. It specifies CATSDWQRAGSYNEQFF.